The 17 T cell receptor beta chains given below trace back to one sample, sequenced in a study of shared clonotypes between healthy human individuals. Assay: immunoSEQ multiplex PCR; the TCRdb copy retains only in-frame clones and omits some. This sample has about 480,000 clones, with around 74% found just once. The specimen was PBMCs. All receptors derive from a woman between 40 and 50 years old in good health. Some clones in this sample may be carry-over from other donors' samples.

The CDR3 coding sequence is TGTGCCAGCAGTTATGGGGCGGGAAAAGAGACCCAGTACTTC. Its translation: CASSYGAGKETQYF. The chain recombines TRBV6-5 with TRBJ2-5; TRBD2 is a possible D gene (6 bases). The CDR3 has 14 amino acids. V was clipped by 3 bases and J by 3 bases, with 11 bases between them. Germline loops: CDR1 MNHEY, CDR2 SVGAGI.

The chain has TRBV7-3 and TRBJ2-5, with TRBD2 matching 8 bases. Trimming cost V 0 bases and J 5 bases; bases outside gene matches: 8. This CDR3 comprises 16 residues. Germline V lookup: CDR1 SGHTA, CDR2 FQGTGA. The CDR3 here is CASSLTSTGGWETQYF. The CDR3 nucleotides are TGTGCCAGCAGCTTAACTTCTACGGGAGGGTGGGAGACCCAGTACTTC.

The J gene is TRBJ2-3, the V gene TRBV10-2, with 9 nucleotides matching TRBD2. The V segment lost 8 bases and the J segment 3 bases; nucleotides outside the gene matches: 3. This CDR3 is built from 13 residues. Germline loops: CDR1 WSHSY, CDR2 SAAADI. CDR3 protein: CASLAGSTDTQYF. CDR3 in DNA: TGCGCCAGCCTAGCGGGATCGACAGATACGCAGTATTTT.

J is TRBJ1-6 and V is TRBV7-9; tentatively, D is TRBD1 (5 bases). Trimming removed 1 base at V and 8 bases at J, with 15 bases between. This CDR3 has 16 amino acids. Germline-derived CDR1 and CDR2 are SEHNR and FQNEAQ (reference sequence). In nucleotides, the CDR3 is TGTGCCAGCAGCTTAGGTGGGCAGGGTGTCGATTCACCCCTCCACTTT. This translates into CASSLGGQGVDSPLHF.

Worth noting for this clone: The same CDR3 arises from other DNA sequences in this sample as well. The V and J genes are TRBV7-9 and TRBJ1-3; D is ambiguous. The length of the CDR3 is 13 residues. Germline V gives CDR1 SEHNR, CDR2 FQNEAQ (reference sequence). Between the trimmed V and J ends, which lost 3 bases and 1 base, there was a span of 4 bases. In DNA, the CDR3 is TGTGCCAGCAGCTTGGGTTCTGGAAACACCATATATTTT. This translates into CASSLGSGNTIYF.

This clone is a singleton in its sample. CDR3 region: CASSYSPGTFYNEQFF. The CDR3 region has the DNA TGTGCCAGCAGTTACTCCCCCGGGACTTTCTACAATGAGCAGTTCTTC. This chain connects TRBV6-5 to TRBJ2-1; D might be TRBD2 (6 bases). The CDR3 totals 16 residues. V was shortened by 0 bases and J by 3 bases, with 12 bases between the two germline ends. Germline CDR1 MNHEY, CDR2 SVGAGI.

CDR3 in amino acids: CASSALSGTVTDTQYF. CDR3 in DNA: TGTGCCAGCAGCGCGTTGAGCGGGACGGTCACAGATACGCAGTATTTT. The chain joins TRBV7-3 to TRBJ2-3, with 7 bases identical to TRBD2. The CDR3 covers 16 residues. The ends lost 5 bases at V and 2 bases at J; junction bases unmatched: 10. In germline, CDR1 is SGHTA, CDR2 FQGTGA. The full variable domain, completed using reference TRBV7-3 and TRBJ2-3, is GAGVSQTPSNKVTEKGKYVELRCDPISGHTALYWYRQSLGQGPEFLIYFQGTGAADDSGLPNDRFFAVRPEGSVSTLKIQRTERGDSAVYLCASSALSGTVTDTQYFGPGTRLTVL.

This sequence joins TRBV27 and TRBJ1-5; the D gene is possibly TRBD1 (5 bases). This CDR3 is built from 17 residues. Trimming took off 2 bases at V and 1 base at J, with 15 bases between the two ends. Germline V gene sequence: CDR1 MNHEY, CDR2 SMNVEV (reference sequence). The chain's CDR3 is CASSLIGQGGSNQPQHF. The CDR3 coding sequence is TGTGCCAGCAGTTTAATCGGGCAGGGAGGGAGCAATCAGCCCCAGCATTTT.

V usage is TRBV9 and J usage is TRBJ1-3; D gene ambiguous. V was pared by 1 base and J by 1 base, with 9 bases between. The germline CDR1 and CDR2 sequences are SGDLS and YYNGEE. The CDR3 is 15 amino acids. The CDR3 sequence is CASSVSPGSGNTIYF. CDR3 in DNA: TGTGCCAGCAGCGTATCACCGGGGTCTGGAAACACCATATATTTT.

A few counts support this clone. V gene TRBV27 combines with J gene TRBJ1-2; D is ambiguous. V was pared by 5 bases and J by 4 bases, with 11 bases between. The CDR3 contains 13 residues. The germline V gene has CDR1 MNHEY and CDR2 SMNVEV (reference sequence). As DNA, the CDR3 is TGTGCCAGCAGTCCCAAGGACCGCTATGGCTACACCTTC. Translated: CASSPKDRYGYTF.

As regards this clone: This specimen includes other DNA sequences encoding the same CDR3. The V and J genes are TRBV5-1 and TRBJ2-1, with D perhaps TRBD2 (5 bases). This CDR3 has 16 amino acids. Trimming left V 2 bases short and J 0 bases short, with 12 bases between. CDR1 and CDR2 from the germline V gene are SGHRS and YFSETQ. The CDR3 reads CASSLGLASSYNEQFF. The CDR3 nucleotides read TGCGCCAGCAGCTTAGGACTGGCGAGCTCCTACAATGAGCAGTTCTTC.

This clone turned up a few times. The gene calls are TRBV4-1 and TRBJ1-1, with a possible D match to TRBD1 (5 bases). Per the germline V gene, CDR1 is MGHRA and CDR2 is YSYEKL. V was pared by 7 bases and J by 5 bases, with 14 bases between. The length of the CDR3 is 13 residues. The CDR3 nucleotides read TGCGCCAGCACCAGCAGGGCGGGGACTGAAGCTTTCTTT. Its translation is CASTSRAGTEAFF.

This CDR3 reads CASSSGQGAGTQYF. The CDR3 coding sequence is TGTGCCAGCAGCTCGGGACAGGGGGCCGGTACGCAGTATTTT. The chain uses TRBV7-9 and TRBJ2-3, with 12 positions matching TRBD1. Losses at the gene ends were 4 bases for V and 8 bases for J; bases not matched to a gene: 4. The germline V gene encodes CDR1 SEHNR and CDR2 FQNEAQ (reference sequence). The CDR3 consists of 14 residues.

About this clone: Germline is not matched at one junction end, which may reflect a read error. Different DNA sequences within this sample yield the same CDR3. The chain combines TRBV18 with TRBJ1-1; no firm D call. This CDR3 contains 13 residues. Germline-derived CDR1 and CDR2 are KGHSH and LQKENI. For the CDR3, the DNA is TGTGCTAGCTCCCCTAATTGGGGCACTGAAGCTTTCTTT. Translating it yields CASSPNWGTEAFF.

The chain links TRBV7-9 to TRBJ2-3; a possible D gene is TRBD1 (6 bases). CDR1 is SEHNR, CDR2 FQNEAQ, per germline (reference sequence). The V end lost 1 base, the J end lost 3 bases, and 11 bases lay between the germline ends. This CDR3 has 15 amino acids. The CDR3 loop reads CASSLGTGKTDTQYF. The CDR3 coding sequence is TGTGCCAGCAGCTTAGGCACAGGGAAGACAGATACGCAGTATTTT.

The V call is TRBV28, the J call TRBJ2-7; perhaps TRBD2 as D (6 bases). This CDR3 region has 13 residues. CDR1 MDHEN and CDR2 SYDVKM come from the germline V gene. With 5 bases removed from V and 0 bases from J, the gap between germline ends came to 8 bases. The CDR3 nucleotides read TGTGCCAGCAGTAGCGGGTCCTCCTACGAGCAGTACTTC. Translation gives CASSSGSSYEQYF.

The gene calls are TRBV28 and TRBJ2-1; D is uncertain. CDR1 and CDR2 from the germline V gene are MDHEN and SYDVKM. The ends were cut back, 6 bases at V and 6 bases at J, with 18 bases in the middle. The CDR3 is 15 residues long. As DNA, the CDR3 is TGTGCCAGCAGCAAATGGGCCGACCGGCGCAATGAGCAGTTCTTC. Residues: CASSKWADRRNEQFF. The whole variable domain, remainder taken from reference TRBV28 and TRBJ2-1, is DVKVTQSSRYLVKRTGEKVFLECVQDMDHENMFWYRQDPGLGLRLIYFSYDVKMKEKGDIPEGYSVSREKKERFSLILESASTNQTSMYLCASSKWADRRNEQFFGPGTRLTVL.